Shown below are 20 T cell receptor beta chains from a single sample sequenced in a study of cytomegalovirus exposure and HLA in healthy donors. Amplification used 60 Vbeta primers and 13 Jbeta primers. Sequencing was performed with immunoSEQ multiplex PCR; in TCRdb, only in-frame clones are kept and a portion is missing. The data contain around 110,000 clones, 50% to 65% of them singletons. The sequenced sample was PBMCs. Source of these receptors: a woman in her forties in good health and CMV-seropositive.

The sample holds one count of this clone. The chain recombines TRBV20-1 with TRBJ1-3; D ambiguous. The CDR3 runs to 11 residues. The V gene lost 6 bases and the J gene lost 8 bases, with 11 bases spanning the gap. Per the germline V gene, CDR1 is DFQATT and CDR2 is SNEGSKA (reference sequence). The chain's CDR3 is CSAPKADTIYF. The CDR3, as DNA: TGCAGTGCCCCGAAGGCGGACACCATATATTTT.

This clone was observed a handful of times. The J gene is TRBJ2-7, the V gene TRBV5-6; 8 bases map to TRBD1. Losses at the gene ends were 4 bases for V and 0 bases for J; bases not matched to a gene: 6. Germline CDR1 reads SGHDT; CDR2 reads YYEEEE. The CDR3 is made up of 15 amino acids. The CDR3 spells CASSRGQVGSYEQYF. The CDR3 coding sequence is TGTGCCAGCAGCCGGGGACAGGTGGGCTCCTACGAGCAGTACTTC.

The J gene is TRBJ2-5, the V gene TRBV5-6; the match to TRBD2 covers 9 bases. Matching the DNA end better, TRBJ2-7 makes the J call doubtful. CDR1 and CDR2 (germline): SGHDT, YYEEEE. CDR3 length: 15 residues. CDR3 amino acids: CASSWTSVRSYEQYF. In DNA form, the CDR3 reads TGTGCCAGCAGCTGGACTAGCGTCCGCTCCTACGAGCAGTACTTC.

V is TRBV30 and J is TRBJ2-7; D gene ambiguous. Germline CDR1 is GTSNPN and CDR2 is SVGIG (reference sequence). The CDR3 spans 13 residues. The V gene lost 0 bases and the J gene lost 0 bases, with 6 bases spanning the gap. The CDR3 DNA reads TGTGCCTGGAGTGTACCTAGCTCCTACGAGCAGTACTTC. Translation: CAWSVPSSYEQYF.

In this sample, this clone turned up a few times. The chain recombines TRBV25-1 with TRBJ1-2; D remains unclear. CDR3 length: 12 residues. V lost 4 bases and J 5 bases, leaving 8 bases between the germline ends. Germline loops: CDR1 MGHDK, CDR2 SYGVNS. Here the CDR3 DNA reads TGTGCCAGCAGTGTTTCACAATATGGCTACACCTTC. Amino acid sequence: CASSVSQYGYTF.

This clone was seen more than once but under ten times. In DNA form, the CDR3 reads TGTGCCAGCAGGCGACAGGGGGCCCACCAAGAGACCCAGTACTTC. Translated, it gives CASRRQGAHQETQYF. The genes are TRBV2 and TRBJ2-5; TRBD1 aligns across 10 bases. V lost 6 bases to trimming and J lost 0 bases; unmatched junction nucleotides: 4. Germline V gene data show CDR1 as SNHLY and CDR2 as FYNNEI. The CDR3 runs 15 residues.

The chain links TRBV6-5 to TRBJ1-2; the match to TRBD1 covers 8 bases. The germline V gene encodes CDR1 MNHEY and CDR2 SVGAGI. V trimming: 8 bases; J trimming: 3 bases; junction bases outside the gene matches: 8. This CDR3 is 14 amino acids long. DNA of the CDR3: TGTGCCAGCCAACGACAGGGGTGGGACTATGGCTACACCTTC. Residues: CASQRQGWDYGYTF.

The chain recombines TRBV7-9 with TRBJ2-5; D is ambiguous. CDR3 size: 16 residues. CDR1 is SEHNR and CDR2 is FQNEAQ in the germline V gene (reference sequence). V dropped 5 bases and J dropped 2 bases, with 18 bases sitting between them. CDR3 sequence (DNA): TGTGCCAGCAGCACGGCCTTCTCGAGGAAGCAAGAGACCCAGTACTTC. This sequence encodes CASSTAFSRKQETQYF.

The V call is TRBV15, the J call TRBJ2-7, with 7 bases fitting TRBD2. With V trimmed by 5 bases and J by 3 bases, 10 bases remained unmatched. Germline CDR1 and CDR2: LNHNV and YYDKDF (reference sequence). The CDR3 is made up of 15 amino acids. The CDR3 here is CATSRSASGDYEQYF. CDR3 nucleotide sequence: TGTGCCACCAGCCGCTCGGCTAGCGGTGACTACGAGCAGTACTTC.

The chain links TRBV29-1 to TRBJ2-1; 8 bases match TRBD2. The length of the CDR3 is 12 residues. With 8 bases clipped from V and 15 bases from J, the junction kept 15 bases outside the gene matches. Germline V gene lookup returns CDR1 SQVTM and CDR2 ANQGSEA. CDR3 amino acids: CSFSHGRGVLFF. CDR3 DNA sequence: TGCAGCTTTAGTCACGGGAGGGGCGTCCTGTTCTTC.

The CDR3: CASSPHDKLGTANYGYTF. The CDR3 DNA reads as TGTGCCAGCAGTCCGCACGATAAGTTGGGGACAGCTAACTATGGCTACACCTTC. This sequence joins TRBV11-2 and TRBJ1-2; 7 nucleotides agree with TRBD1. V lost 6 bases, J lost 0 bases, and 16 bases stayed unmatched. CDR1 and CDR2 from the germline V gene are SGHAT and FQNNGV. The CDR3 covers 18 residues.

This clone was counted between two and nine times. The chain has TRBV9 and TRBJ2-5, with 15 bases aligning to TRBD2. The CDR3 extends over 16 amino acids. Per the germline V gene, CDR1 is SGDLS and CDR2 is YYNGEE. Unmatched junction bases numbered 6, after V lost 4 bases and J lost 5 bases. CDR3 DNA: TGTGCCAGCAGCCCAGGACTAGCGGGAGGGAGGGAGACCCAGTACTTC. Amino acids: CASSPGLAGGRETQYF.

The chain joins TRBV5-1 to TRBJ2-3, with D hard to call. In germline, CDR1 is SGHRS, CDR2 YFSETQ. CDR3 length: 14 residues. V shed 6 bases and J shed 1 base, with 12 bases lying between them. The DNA for the CDR3 is TGCGCCAGCACCTCTATAGAGGGCACAGATACGCAGTATTTT. This sequence encodes CASTSIEGTDTQYF.

As DNA, the CDR3 is TGTGCCAGCAGACTGACAGGGGATGGCGGGGAGCTGTTTTTT. It specifies CASRLTGDGGELFF. The V and J genes are TRBV14 and TRBJ2-2, with TRBD1 identical over 8 bases. The J segment lost 7 bases and the V segment lost 6 bases, leaving 7 bases of the junction unmatched. The CDR3 is 14 residues long. Germline loops: CDR1 SGHDN, CDR2 FVKESK.

The gene calls are TRBV2 and TRBJ2-1, with 14 bases that match TRBD2. In germline, CDR1 is SNHLY, CDR2 FYNNEI. V lost 6 bases to trimming and J lost 8 bases; unmatched junction nucleotides: 6. The CDR3 consists of 15 residues. The chain's CDR3 is CASRGLAGGWHEQFF. The CDR3 DNA follows: TGTGCCAGCAGAGGACTAGCGGGAGGATGGCATGAGCAGTTCTTC.

The gene calls are TRBV30 and TRBJ2-7; TRBD1 matches at 7 bases. V lost 6 bases and J lost 2; bases outside the gene matches: 7. The germline V gene encodes CDR1 GTSNPN and CDR2 SVGIG (reference sequence). This CDR3 is 13 amino acids long. The chain's CDR3 is CACSGTATYEQYF. CDR3 in DNA: TGTGCCTGCTCCGGGACAGCGACCTACGAGCAGTACTTC.

V is TRBV28 and J is TRBJ2-7, with 9 bases matching TRBD1. This CDR3 comprises 17 residues. V shed 4 bases, J shed 0 bases, and the junction held 10 bases outside the gene matches. Per germline, CDR1 MDHEN and CDR2 SYDVKM. CDR3 DNA sequence: TGTGCCAGCAGTTCGAACCTAGGGACAGGGAGCTCCTACGAGCAGTACTTC. As protein: CASSSNLGTGSSYEQYF.

CDR3 in amino acids: CASSPSPGANYGYTF. The CDR3 DNA reads TGTGCCAGCAGCCCTTCTCCGGGAGCTAACTATGGCTACACCTTC. The V and J genes are TRBV9 and TRBJ1-2; D not certain. Between the trimmed V and J ends, which lost 4 bases and 0 bases, there was a span of 13 bases. Per germline, CDR1 SGDLS and CDR2 YYNGEE. The CDR3 has 15 residues. Variable domain in full (rest from reference TRBV9 and TRBJ1-2): DSGVTQTPKHLITATGQRVTLRCSPRSGDLSVYWYQQSLDQGLQFLIQYYNGEERAKGNILERFSAQQFPDLHSELNLSSLELGDSALYFCASSPSPGANYGYTFGSGTRLTVV.

The chain couples TRBV5-6 to TRBJ2-3; D possibly corresponds to TRBD1 (6 bases). This CDR3 is built from 16 residues. Germline values: CDR1 SGHDT, CDR2 YYEEEE. Trimming pared 2 bases from V and 4 bases from J, leaving 17 bases between. CDR3 DNA sequence: TGTGCCAGCAGCTTCTCCTCAGGGGTTATGGCAGATACGCAGTATTTT. Residues: CASSFSSGVMADTQYF.

This sequence joins TRBV25-1 and TRBJ1-1; D is perhaps TRBD1 (6 bases). Germline loops: CDR1 MGHDK, CDR2 SYGVNS. V was cut by 6 bases and J by 1 base, with 6 bases left in between. The CDR3 is made up of 12 amino acids. This CDR3 reads CASRDRNTEAFF. Written as DNA, the CDR3 is TGTGCCAGCAGGGACAGGAACACTGAAGCTTTCTTT.